This TCR beta chain was sequenced for a study of T cells expressing NK-cell markers. Overall study results and limits: Similarly, these clonotypes led the CD3+CD56-NKG2C+ fraction as well in a few donors.

Scientists made TCR beta cDNA using 5'RACE template switching with UMIs. TCRdb processed the 5' RACE reads again and assigns one entry to each CDR3 protein, with no DNA. The sample table includes 550,000 or so distinct CDR3 sequences. The V gene's germline CDR1 is DFQATT and CDR2 SNEGSKA (reference sequence). The CDR3 extends over 15 amino acids. Points on this clonotype: Its antigen is undetermined.

The origin of this receptor is a man aged 18 to 29 in good health. The V call is TRBV20-1, the J call TRBJ1-2. Source material: blood T cells: a sorted CD56 or NKG2C T cell subset, CD4+ or CD8+ T cells, or bulk PBMC T cells (not recorded which). The CDR3 sequence: CSARDSQAANYGYTF.